One sample yielded the 5 T cell receptor beta chains listed below, sequenced in a study of control samples from healthy donors and cancer patients. Some clones are missing from TCRdb's copy, which holds only in-frame ones; the method was immunoSEQ multiplex PCR. The sample has 95,000 to 120,000 clones, approximately 82% seen once. Sequences were obtained from blood. The receptors were sampled from a man aged 18 to 29 in good health.

The chain links TRBV5-1 to TRBJ2-7; 7 nucleotides agree with TRBD2. The CDR3 covers 16 residues. The J segment lost 2 bases and the V segment lost 0 bases, leaving 8 bases of the junction unmatched. CDR1 is SGHRS and CDR2 is YFSETQ in the germline V gene. The CDR3 DNA sequence: TGCGCCAGCAGCTTGGACCCGGGGGGTTCCGCCTACGAGCAGTACTTC. Its protein product is CASSLDPGGSAYEQYF.

The chain's CDR3 is CASSFQGRTDTQYF. The CDR3 nucleotides are TGTGCCAGCAGTTTTCAGGGCCGTACAGATACGCAGTATTTT. V and J are TRBV28 and TRBJ2-3, with D possibly being TRBD1 (5 bases). Germline loops: CDR1 MDHEN, CDR2 SYDVKM. Trimming removed 3 bases from V and 3 bases from J, with 10 bases in between. This CDR3 region has 14 residues.

The chain employs TRBV24-1 and TRBJ2-3; D ambiguous. The V gene's germline CDR1 is KGHDR and CDR2 SFDVKD. CDR3 length: 16 residues. The ends were cut back, 3 bases at V and 0 bases at J, with 12 bases in the middle. In DNA form, the CDR3 reads TGTGCCACCAGTGATAACCCTTGGCTTAGCACAGATACGCAGTATTTT. Translated: CATSDNPWLSTDTQYF.

V is TRBV2 and J is TRBJ2-7, with a possible D match to TRBD1 (6 bases). Germline CDR1 SNHLY, CDR2 FYNNEI. With 5 bases removed from V and 0 bases from J, the gap between germline ends came to 14 bases. The CDR3 is 15 residues long. The CDR3 region has the DNA TGTGCCAGCAGTACCGGGACAACTAGCTCCTACGAGCAGTACGTC. This sequence encodes CASSTGTTSSYEQYV.

The chain uses TRBV6-5 and TRBJ2-1; 8 positions agree with TRBD1. CDR3 length equals 15 residues. Germline V CDR1 and CDR2: MNHEY, SVGAGI. After removal of 6 bases from V and 6 bases from J, the junction contained 10 bases not matched to a gene. For the CDR3, the DNA is TGTGCCAGCAGGGCAGACAGGGGCGTATCCAATGAGCAGTTCTTC. Amino acid sequence: CASRADRGVSNEQFF.